A single sample is the source of the 20 T cell receptor beta chains below, sequenced in a study of identical twins. TCRdb re-analysed the 5' RACE reads in MiXCR, keeping a single row per CDR3 protein. The sample yields some 600,000 distinct CDR3 sequences, just over 7% seen once. These data also formed part of another study, on yellow fever vaccine responses in identical twins.

Sequenced input: PBMCs. The origin of the receptors is a woman between 18 and 29 years old in good health.

This chain joins TRBV20-1 and TRBJ1-2; possible D gene TRBD1, 6 bases. This CDR3 is 16 amino acids long. The germline V gene has CDR1 DFQATT and CDR2 SNEGSKA (reference sequence). The V end was cut by 6 bases, the J end by 1 base, with 21 bases between. The CDR3 DNA reads TGCAGTGCACCGATTGCCCCGGGACAACTTAACTATGGCTACACCTTC. It encodes CSAPIAPGQLNYGYTF.

This clonotype was picked up many times. The V call is TRBV7-3, the J call TRBJ2-7; a possible D gene is TRBD2 (6 bases). Between the trimmed V and J ends, which lost 2 bases and 4 bases, there was a span of 24 bases. Germline CDR1 reads SGHTA; CDR2 reads FQGTGA. The CDR3 totals 18 residues. CDR3 sequence (DNA): TGTGCCAGCAGCTTACCCCGACGAGGGGTGACGGGAGTTTACGAGCAGTACTTC. As protein: CASSLPRRGVTGVYEQYF.

This chain joins TRBV28 and TRBJ2-7; 11 bases match TRBD1. Unmatched junction bases numbered 4, after V lost 7 bases and J lost 5 bases. This CDR3 has 13 residues. The germline gives CDR1 MDHEN, CDR2 SYDVKM. The CDR3 reads CASTGTGGNEQYF. DNA for the CDR3: TGTGCCAGCACCGGGACAGGGGGGAACGAGCAGTACTTC.

The chain links TRBV15 to TRBJ2-1, with D possibly TRBD2 on 5 matching bases. Per the germline V gene, CDR1 is LNHNV and CDR2 is YYDKDF (reference sequence). This CDR3 has 13 amino acids. Between the trimmed V and J ends, which lost 4 bases and 10 bases, there was a span of 14 bases. CDR3 nucleotides: TGTGCCACCAGCACCCAAGGCCGGGGAGAGCAGTTCTTC. Encoded protein: CATSTQGRGEQFF.

The chain links TRBV7-9 to TRBJ2-1; D gene ambiguous. This CDR3 is built from 17 residues. Germline assignment: CDR1 SEHNR and CDR2 FQNEAQ (reference sequence). V was clipped by 1 base and J by 0 bases, with 13 bases between them. The CDR3 DNA reads as TGTGCCAGCAGCTTAGTTTACAATCCCCTCTCCTACAATGAGCAGTTCTTC. Translated: CASSLVYNPLSYNEQFF.

This rearrangement joins TRBV20-1 to TRBJ1-5, with D perhaps TRBD1 (5 bases). CDR3 length: 14 residues. Trimming removed 3 bases at V and 0 bases at J, with 9 bases between. CDR1 and CDR2 (germline): DFQATT, SNEGSKA (reference sequence). CDR3 in amino acids: CSARDTYSNQPQHF. CDR3 DNA: TGCAGTGCTAGGGACACATATAGCAATCAGCCCCAGCATTTT.

Only a few counts were recorded for this clonotype. The chain uses TRBV5-5 and TRBJ2-7; D tentatively fits TRBD1 or TRBD2 (5 bases each). The CDR3 totals 16 residues. V gave up 2 bases and J gave up 6 bases, with 21 bases separating them. Per the germline V gene, CDR1 is SGHKS and CDR2 is YYEKEE (reference sequence). The CDR3 bases are TGTGCCAGCAGCTTTCTATTGGGACCCGCTCCGTCCGAGCAGTACTTC. Its protein product is CASSFLLGPAPSEQYF.

This clonotype was recorded many times. The gene calls are TRBV7-9 and TRBJ2-3; D uncertain. The CDR3 sequence is 10 residues long. V lost 4 bases and J lost 7, with 3 bases in between. The germline gives CDR1 SEHNR, CDR2 FQNEAQ (reference sequence). In DNA, the CDR3 is TGTGCCAGCAGCTCGTATACGCAGTATTTT. Protein product: CASSSYTQYF. The full variable domain, in which reference TRBV7-9 and TRBJ2-3 provide the parts outside the CDR3, is DTGVSQNPRHKITKRGQNVTFRCDPISEHNRLYWYRQTLGQGPEFLTYFQNEAQLEKSRLLSDRFSAERPKGSFSTLEIQRTEQGDSAMYLCASSSYTQYFGPGTRLTVL.

The V gene is TRBV20-1, the J gene TRBJ2-4, with D unclear. Germline V CDR1 and CDR2: DFQATT, SNEGSKA (reference sequence). The V end was cut by 6 bases, the J end by 1 base, with 13 bases between. The CDR3 is made up of 14 amino acids. CDR3 in amino acids: CSAPDLFAKNIQYF. The CDR3 coding sequence is TGCAGTGCCCCAGACTTATTCGCCAAAAACATTCAGTACTTC.

The genes are TRBV4-1 and TRBJ1-6, with D uncertain. CDR1 and CDR2 (germline): MGHRA, YSYEKL. Deletions cut 3 bases from V and 8 bases from J, with 8 bases between. The CDR3 contains 13 residues. The CDR3 reads CASSHATDSPLHF. For the CDR3, the DNA is TGCGCCAGCAGCCACGCGACGGATTCACCCCTCCACTTT.

This clonotype was counted between two and nine times. This rearrangement joins TRBV25-1 to TRBJ2-3; D is unresolved. CDR1 and CDR2 from the germline V gene are MGHDK and SYGVNS. V lost 0 bases and J 3 bases, leaving 7 bases between the germline ends. This CDR3 has 14 amino acids. In nucleotides, the CDR3 is TGTGCCAGCAGTGAATACGGCGCGACAGATACGCAGTATTTT. It encodes CASSEYGATDTQYF.

The CDR3 nucleotides are TGTGCCAGCAGCTTAGTCCCAGGGGAGACCAGCACAGATACGCAGTATTTT. It is translated as CASSLVPGETSTDTQYF. The genes are TRBV11-3 and TRBJ2-3; D might be TRBD1 (6 bases). Between the trimmed V and J ends, which lost 1 base and 0 bases, there was a span of 14 bases. Germline V gene sequence: CDR1 SGHNT, CDR2 YENEEA. The CDR3 has 17 residues.

There are a few counts of this clonotype. The J gene is TRBJ1-6, the V gene TRBV28; 9 positions match TRBD1. The germline gives CDR1 MDHEN, CDR2 SYDVKM. This CDR3 region has 15 residues. The V gene end was trimmed by 3 bases and the J gene end by 9 bases; junction bases not matched to a gene: 6. In DNA form, the CDR3 reads TGTGCCAGCAGTTTTCGGGACAGGGTGACTTCACCCCTCCACTTT. Amino acid sequence: CASSFRDRVTSPLHF.

This sequence joins TRBV6-2 or TRBV6-3 and TRBJ1-2; 7 positions match TRBD1. In germline, CDR1 is MNHEY, CDR2 SVGEGT. The CDR3 has 13 residues. With 8 bases clipped from V and 0 bases from J, the junction kept 3 bases outside the gene matches. In DNA, the CDR3 is TGTGCCAGCGGCGGGACAGCTAACTATGGCTACACCTTC. Its protein is CASGGTANYGYTF.

This clonotype was counted many times. This rearrangement joins TRBV12-3 or TRBV12-4 to TRBJ2-7, with D maybe TRBD1 (5 bases). The CDR3 runs to 12 residues. The V and J ends lost 5 bases and 4 bases respectively, with 9 bases between them. The CDR3 is CASSLGHYEQYV. The CDR3 DNA reads as TGTGCCAGCAGTCTCGGACATTACGAGCAGTACGTC.

The sample holds a few counts of this clonotype. The chain joins TRBV7-6 to TRBJ2-1; 9 nucleotides match TRBD2. V lost 2 bases to trimming and J lost 4 bases; unmatched junction nucleotides: 9. Germline CDR1 is SGHVS and CDR2 is FNYEAQ. CDR3 length: 17 residues. This chain's CDR3 is CASSLSKRGAKYNEQFF. The DNA of the CDR3 is TGTGCCAGCAGCTTATCGAAGCGGGGGGCTAAGTACAATGAGCAGTTCTTC.

This clonotype was found many times. The chain links TRBV5-1 to TRBJ1-5, with D uncertain. Trimming removed 0 bases at V and 0 bases at J, with 7 bases between. The germline gives CDR1 SGHRS, CDR2 YFSETQ. This CDR3 is built from 15 residues. The CDR3 loop reads CASSLGAYSNQPQHF. DNA for the CDR3: TGCGCCAGCAGCTTGGGAGCGTATAGCAATCAGCCCCAGCATTTT.

The sample holds a few counts of this clonotype. V usage is TRBV3-1 and J usage is TRBJ2-3; the D gene could be TRBD1 or TRBD2 (5 bases each). Germline V gene lookup returns CDR1 LGHDT and CDR2 YNNKEL (reference sequence). V lost 5 bases and J lost 0, with 9 bases in between. CDR3 size: 14 residues. DNA of the CDR3: TGTGCCAGCAGCTGGGGGATTAGCACAGATACGCAGTATTTT. Its protein is CASSWGISTDTQYF.

This clonotype was seen many times. The V and J genes are TRBV29-1 and TRBJ2-3, with 8 bases fitting TRBD1. J was trimmed by 1 base and V by 8 bases; bases with no gene match: 8. Looked up from germline, CDR1 is SQVTM and CDR2 is ANQGSEA. The CDR3 spans 14 residues. CDR3 DNA: TGCAGCACCACGGACAGGGTCGGCACAGATACGCAGTATTTT. This gives the protein CSTTDRVGTDTQYF.

V usage is TRBV6-1 and J usage is TRBJ1-1, with D possibly being TRBD1 (6 bases). The germline V gene encodes CDR1 MNHNS and CDR2 SASEGT. The CDR3 sequence is 15 residues long. Trimming removed 6 bases at V and 1 base at J, with 15 bases between. CDR3: CASRGHGQSNTEAFF. CDR3 nucleotides: TGTGCCAGCAGGGGACACGGACAGTCGAACACTGAAGCTTTCTTT.